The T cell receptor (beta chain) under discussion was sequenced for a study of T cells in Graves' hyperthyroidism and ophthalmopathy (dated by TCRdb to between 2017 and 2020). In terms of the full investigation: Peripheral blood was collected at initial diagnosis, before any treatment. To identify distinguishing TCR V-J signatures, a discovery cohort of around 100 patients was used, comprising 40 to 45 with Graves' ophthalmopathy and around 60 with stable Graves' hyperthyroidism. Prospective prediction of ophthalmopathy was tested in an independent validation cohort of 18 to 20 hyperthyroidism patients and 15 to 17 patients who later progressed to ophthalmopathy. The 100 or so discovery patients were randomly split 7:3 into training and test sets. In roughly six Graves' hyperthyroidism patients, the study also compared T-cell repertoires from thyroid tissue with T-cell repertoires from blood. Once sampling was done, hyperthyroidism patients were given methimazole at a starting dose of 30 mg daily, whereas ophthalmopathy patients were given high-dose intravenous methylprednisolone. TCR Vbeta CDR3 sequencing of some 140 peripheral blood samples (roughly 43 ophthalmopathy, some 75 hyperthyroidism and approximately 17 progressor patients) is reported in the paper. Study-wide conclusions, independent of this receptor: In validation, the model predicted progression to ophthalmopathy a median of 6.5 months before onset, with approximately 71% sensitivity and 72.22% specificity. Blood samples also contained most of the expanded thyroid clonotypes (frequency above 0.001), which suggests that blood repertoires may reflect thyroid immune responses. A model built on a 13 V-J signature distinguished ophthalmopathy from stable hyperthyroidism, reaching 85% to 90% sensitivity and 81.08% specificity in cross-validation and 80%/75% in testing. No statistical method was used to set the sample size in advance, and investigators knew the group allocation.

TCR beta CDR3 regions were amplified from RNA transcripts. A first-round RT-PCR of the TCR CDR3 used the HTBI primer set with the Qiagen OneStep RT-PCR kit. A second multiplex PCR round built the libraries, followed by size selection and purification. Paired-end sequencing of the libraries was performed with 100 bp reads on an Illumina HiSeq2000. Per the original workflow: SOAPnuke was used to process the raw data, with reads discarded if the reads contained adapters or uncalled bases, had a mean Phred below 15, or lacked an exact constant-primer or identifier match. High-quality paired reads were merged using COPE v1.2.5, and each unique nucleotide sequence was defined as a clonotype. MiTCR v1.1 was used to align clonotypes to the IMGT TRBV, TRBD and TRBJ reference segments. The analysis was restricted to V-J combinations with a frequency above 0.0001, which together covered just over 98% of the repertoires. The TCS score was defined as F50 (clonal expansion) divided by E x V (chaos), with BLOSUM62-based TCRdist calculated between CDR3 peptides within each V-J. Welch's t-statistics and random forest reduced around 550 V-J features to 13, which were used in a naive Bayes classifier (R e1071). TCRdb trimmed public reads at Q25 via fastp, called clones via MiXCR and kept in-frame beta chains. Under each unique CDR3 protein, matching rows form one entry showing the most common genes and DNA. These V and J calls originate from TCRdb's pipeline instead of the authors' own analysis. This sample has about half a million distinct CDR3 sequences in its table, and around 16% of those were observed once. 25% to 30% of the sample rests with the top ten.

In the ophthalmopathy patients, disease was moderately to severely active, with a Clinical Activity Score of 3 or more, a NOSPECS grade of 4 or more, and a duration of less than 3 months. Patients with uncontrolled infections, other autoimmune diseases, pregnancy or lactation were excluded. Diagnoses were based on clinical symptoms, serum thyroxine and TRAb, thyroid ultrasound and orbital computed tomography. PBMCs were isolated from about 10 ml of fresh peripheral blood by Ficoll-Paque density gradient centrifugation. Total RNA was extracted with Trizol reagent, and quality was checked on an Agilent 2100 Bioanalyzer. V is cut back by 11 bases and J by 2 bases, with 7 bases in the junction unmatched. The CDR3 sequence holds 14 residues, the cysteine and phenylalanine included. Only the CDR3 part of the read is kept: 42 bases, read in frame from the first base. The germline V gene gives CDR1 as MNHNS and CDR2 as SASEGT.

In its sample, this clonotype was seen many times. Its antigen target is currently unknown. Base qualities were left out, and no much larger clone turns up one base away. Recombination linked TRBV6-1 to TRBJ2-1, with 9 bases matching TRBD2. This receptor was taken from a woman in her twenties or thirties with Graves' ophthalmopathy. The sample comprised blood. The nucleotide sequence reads TGTGCCGGGACTAGCTTGGCGACCTACAATGAGCAGTTCTTC. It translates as CAGTSLATYNEQFF.